This T cell receptor (beta chain) came from a study of T cell responses to AZD1222 COVID-19 vaccine. After removal of 5 bases from V and 13 bases from J, the junction contained 10 bases not matched to a gene. CDR3 size: 13 residues. The germline gives CDR1 SEHNR, CDR2 FQNEAQ (reference sequence). Assay used: immunoSEQ multiplex PCR; TCRdb lists only in-frame clones, some missing. The data hold 120,000 to 150,000 clones, with 91% observed a single time. The clonotype originates from an adult who received the AZD1222 COVID-19 vaccine. The chain combines TRBV7-9 with TRBJ1-5; 8 bases map to TRBD1. The sample consisted of peripheral blood, taken 28 days after the second AZD1222 dose. DNA for the CDR3: TGTGCCAGCAGCCTGACCGGACAGGGCTCACAGCATTTT. The encoded protein is CASSLTGQGSQHF.